This T cell receptor beta chain was documented in a study of OX40 agonist ivuxolimab in advanced cancers. In terms of the full investigation: The costimulatory receptor OX40 (CD134) was targeted by ivuxolimab, a fully human IgG2 agonistic monoclonal antibody. The paper describes the monotherapy dose-escalation part (N of about 52 patients) of the phase I trial of ivuxolimab. Intravenous ivuxolimab was administered to patients every 2 weeks at six dose levels: 0.01, 0.1, 0.3, 1.5, 3 and 10 mg/kg. Peripheral TCRbeta sequencing was intended to test whether TCR sequence diversity was altered and clonal T-cell expansion was caused by ivuxolimab. The dose-escalation cohort was 80% to 90% male with a mean age of approximately 60 years, ranging from roughly 20 to 80. Of the approximately 50 dose-escalation patients, hepatocellular carcinoma was present in 19, melanoma in approximately 15, renal cell carcinoma in 9 and head and neck cancer in 9. Partial responses occurred in three dose-escalation patients, of whom one had hepatocellular carcinoma and two had cutaneous melanoma. Prior anti-PD-1, anti-PD-L1 or anti-CTLA-4 therapy was permitted, and checkpoint inhibitors had been received by more than 35% of dose-escalation patients.

Genomic DNA was isolated from the sorted cells so that the TCRbeta CDR3 region could be sequenced. The immunoSEQ Assay was used to sequence the TCRbeta CDR3 regions. Not all clones reach the TCRdb copy of this immuneACCESS table, which keeps in-frame sequences only. Checked studies attribute under half of the gap to unresolved V genes and leave the rest unexplained. For this sample there are around 74,000 clones; approximately 85% appear just once. The ten largest account for 5% to 7% of the sample. Reading from cysteine to phenylalanine, the CDR3 counts 16 amino acids. The kept DNA is CDR3 alone, 48 bases in frame from the first base. Trimming takes 3 bases from V and 8 bases from J, and the germline ends sit 22 bases apart. Sequences SGHDN (CDR1) and FVKESK (CDR2) are obtained from the germline V gene. General findings and caveats noted by the study authors: At doses of 0.1 to 3.0 mg/kg, clonal expansion of both CD4+ and CD8+ blood T cells was observed from baseline to week 6. Antigen specificity was not determined for the clonally expanded peripheral T cells. In the 0.1-3.0 mg/kg groups, partial responders were among the patients with the lowest normalized peripheral clonal expansion, particularly in CD8+ T cells. After ivuxolimab, expanded clones were on average more numerous among CD8+ T cells than among CD4+ T cells. Low levels of normalized T-cell clonal expansion were also seen in some patients who did not respond.

Patients with autoimmune disease history or receiving systemic immunosuppression were excluded from the trial. Peripheral blood for TCR sequencing was collected from all dose cohorts at baseline, on cycle 4 day 1, and on cycle 7 day 1. The samples were drawn from a first-in-human, open-label, multicenter phase I dose-escalation trial of ivuxolimab. Adults with locally advanced or metastatic head and neck squamous cell, hepatocellular, melanoma or renal cell carcinoma were enrolled in the trial. CD4+ and CD8+ T cells were sorted separately from peripheral blood before TCR sequencing. On this clone itself: Its cognate antigen has yet to be identified. Base qualities are missing; no much larger clone stands one base away.

This specimen consisted of CD4+ or CD8+ T cells sorted from blood, obtained in a trial of the OX40 agonist ivuxolimab. This TCR came from an adult with an advanced solid tumor such as melanoma, head and neck, liver or kidney cancer. The sequence joins TRBV14 to TRBJ1-2; TRBD1 could be the D gene, as 5 bases match. The encoded CDR3 is CASSHGLGSGDRGYTF. The DNA reads TGTGCCAGCAGCCACGGCCTAGGTTCGGGGGATCGCGGCTACACCTTC.